This T cell receptor beta chain is from a study of radiotherapy plus CTLA-4 blockade in lung cancer. Study-wide results and caveats: Radiotherapy was combined with ipilimumab, and tumor-derived TCR clones then expanded in blood.

Profiling relied on immunoSEQ multiplex PCR, and the TCRdb table lists in-frame clones only, not all of them. Of 30,000 or so clones in the sample, approximately 78% were seen once. Note on this clone: Its antigen remains unidentified.

Receiving focal radiation plus CTLA-4 blockade with ipilimumab were patients who had chemo-refractory metastatic non-small-cell lung cancer. Trimming left V 7 bases short and J 2 bases short, with 15 bases between. Looked up from germline, CDR1 is SNHLY and CDR2 is FYNNEI. This CDR3 has 15 amino acids. The receptor was isolated from a human donor with non-small cell lung cancer who had stable disease on radiotherapy plus ipilimumab. V and J are TRBV2 and TRBJ1-5, with TRBD1 as a possible D gene (5 bases). The specimen was peripheral blood, collected from a patient treated with radiotherapy plus ipilimumab. The CDR3 coding sequence is TGTGCCAGCACCTTAGAGTGGGGGGGCAATCAGCCCCAGCATTTT. This encodes CASTLEWGGNQPQHF. Variable domain in full (rest from reference TRBV2 and TRBJ1-5): EPEVTQTPSHQVTQMGQEVILRCVPISNHLYFYWYRQILGQKVEFLVSFYNNEISEKSEIFDDQFSVERPDGSNFTLKIRSTKLEDSAMYFCASTLEWGGNQPQHFGDGTRLSIL.